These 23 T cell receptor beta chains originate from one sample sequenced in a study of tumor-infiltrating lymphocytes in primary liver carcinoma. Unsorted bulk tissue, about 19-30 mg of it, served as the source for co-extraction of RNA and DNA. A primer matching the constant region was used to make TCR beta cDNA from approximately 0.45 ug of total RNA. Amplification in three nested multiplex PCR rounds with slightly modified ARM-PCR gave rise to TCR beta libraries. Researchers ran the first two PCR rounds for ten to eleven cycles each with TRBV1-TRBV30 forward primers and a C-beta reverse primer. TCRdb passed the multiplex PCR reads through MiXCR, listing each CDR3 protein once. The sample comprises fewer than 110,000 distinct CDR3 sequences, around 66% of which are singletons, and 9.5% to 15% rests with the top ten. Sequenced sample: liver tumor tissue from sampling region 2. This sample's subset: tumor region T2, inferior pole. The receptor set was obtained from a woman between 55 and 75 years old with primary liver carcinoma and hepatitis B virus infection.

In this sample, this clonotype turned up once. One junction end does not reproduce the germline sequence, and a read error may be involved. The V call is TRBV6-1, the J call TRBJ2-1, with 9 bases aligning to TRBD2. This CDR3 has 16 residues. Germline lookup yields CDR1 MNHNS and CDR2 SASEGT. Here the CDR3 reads CANSATVTSGYNEQFF. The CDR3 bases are TGTGCCAACAGTGCCACCGTGACTAGCGGCTACAATGAGCAGTTCTTC.

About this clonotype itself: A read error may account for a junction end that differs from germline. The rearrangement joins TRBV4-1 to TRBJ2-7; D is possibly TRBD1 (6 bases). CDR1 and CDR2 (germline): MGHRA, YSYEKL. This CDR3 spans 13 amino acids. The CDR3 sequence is CATSQQGEYEQYF. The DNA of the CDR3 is TGCGCCACCAGTCAACAGGGAGAATACGAACAGTACTTC.

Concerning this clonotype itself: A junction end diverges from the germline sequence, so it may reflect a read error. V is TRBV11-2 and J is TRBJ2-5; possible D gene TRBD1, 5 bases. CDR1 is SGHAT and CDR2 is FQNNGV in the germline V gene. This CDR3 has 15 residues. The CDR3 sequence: CASGMGLGLQETQYF. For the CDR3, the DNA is TGTGCCAGCGGCATGGGGCTGGGATTGCAAGAAACCCAGTACTTC.

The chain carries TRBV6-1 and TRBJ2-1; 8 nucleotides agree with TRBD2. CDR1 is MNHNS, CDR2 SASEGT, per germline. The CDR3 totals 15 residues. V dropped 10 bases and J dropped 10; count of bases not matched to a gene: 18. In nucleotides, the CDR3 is TGTGCCATCAAGAAGGGACTAGTGGGAATGGGGGAGCAGTTCTTC. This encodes CAIKKGLVGMGEQFF.

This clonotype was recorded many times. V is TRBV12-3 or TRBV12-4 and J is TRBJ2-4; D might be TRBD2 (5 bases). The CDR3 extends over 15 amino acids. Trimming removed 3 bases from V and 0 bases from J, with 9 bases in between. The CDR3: CASSLAGLAKNIQYF. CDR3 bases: TGTGCCAGCAGTTTGGCGGGTCTAGCCAAAAACATTCAGTACTTC.

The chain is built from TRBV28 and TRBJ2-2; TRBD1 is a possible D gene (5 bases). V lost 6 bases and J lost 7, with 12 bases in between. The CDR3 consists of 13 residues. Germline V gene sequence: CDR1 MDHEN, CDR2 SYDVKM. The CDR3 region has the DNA TGTGCCAGCAGAAACAGGTATAGCGGGGAGCTGTTTTTT. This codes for CASRNRYSGELFF.

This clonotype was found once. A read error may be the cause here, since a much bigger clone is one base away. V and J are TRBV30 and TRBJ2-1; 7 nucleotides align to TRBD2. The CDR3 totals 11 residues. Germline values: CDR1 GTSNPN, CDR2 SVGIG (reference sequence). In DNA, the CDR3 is TGTGCCTGGTCCGAATCGGGGGGTCCGCTCTTC. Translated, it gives CAWSESGGPLF.

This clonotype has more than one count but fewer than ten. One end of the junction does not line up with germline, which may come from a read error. The CDR3 region has the DNA TGTGTCAGCAGCTTCAGGACTAACACAGATACACAGTATTTT. This gives the protein CVSSFRTNTDTQYF. The gene calls are TRBV11-3 and TRBJ2-3; maybe TRBD2 (6 bases). Looked up from germline, CDR1 is SGHNT and CDR2 is YENEEA. The CDR3 sequence is 14 residues long.

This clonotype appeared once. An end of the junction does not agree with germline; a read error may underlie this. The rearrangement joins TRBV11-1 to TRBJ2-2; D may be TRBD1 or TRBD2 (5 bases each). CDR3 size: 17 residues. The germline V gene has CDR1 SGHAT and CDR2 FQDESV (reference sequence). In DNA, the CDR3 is TGTGCCAGCAGCGCACGGCCATTCCTAGTTAACACTGGGGGGCTGTTTTTT. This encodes CASSARPFLVNTGGLFF.

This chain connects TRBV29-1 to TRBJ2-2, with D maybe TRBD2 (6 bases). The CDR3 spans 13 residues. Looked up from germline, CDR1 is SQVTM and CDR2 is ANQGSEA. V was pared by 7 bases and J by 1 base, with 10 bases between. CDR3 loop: CSAWRGNTGELFF. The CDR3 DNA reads TGCAGCGCTTGGCGGGGGAACACCGGGGAGCTGTTTTTT.

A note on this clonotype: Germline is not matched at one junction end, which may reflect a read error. In nucleotides, the CDR3 is TGTGCCAGCAGCTTAGGCCTGGCAGCGGGAGGGCCGAATGAGCAGCTCTTC. Protein sequence: CASSLGLAAGGPNEQLF. The V gene is TRBV11-2, the J gene TRBJ2-1; 10 bases are a match to TRBD2. CDR3 length: 17 amino acids. Germline assignment: CDR1 SGHAT and CDR2 FQNNGV.

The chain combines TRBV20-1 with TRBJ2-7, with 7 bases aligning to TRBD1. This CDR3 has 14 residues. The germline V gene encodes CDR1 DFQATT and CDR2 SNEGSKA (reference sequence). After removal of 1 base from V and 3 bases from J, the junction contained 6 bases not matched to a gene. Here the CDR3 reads CSARADRAVYEQYF. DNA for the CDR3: TGCAGTGCTAGAGCAGACAGGGCTGTCTACGAGCAGTACTTC.

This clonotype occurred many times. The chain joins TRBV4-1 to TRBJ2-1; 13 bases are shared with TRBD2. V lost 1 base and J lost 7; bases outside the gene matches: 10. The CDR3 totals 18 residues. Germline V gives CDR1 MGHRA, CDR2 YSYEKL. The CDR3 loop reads CASSQVGLAGVYGNEQFF. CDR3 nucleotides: TGCGCCAGCAGCCAAGTAGGACTAGCGGGAGTCTACGGAAATGAGCAGTTCTTC.

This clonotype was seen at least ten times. The CDR3 nucleotides are TGCAGCGTTATGACAGTAACGATGAACACTGAAGCTTTCTTT. Translating gives CSVMTVTMNTEAFF. The chain joins TRBV29-1 to TRBJ1-1, with TRBD1 as a possible D gene (5 bases). V lost 5 bases and J lost 0, with 13 bases in between. Germline CDR1 reads SQVTM; CDR2 reads ANQGSEA. This CDR3 has 14 amino acids.

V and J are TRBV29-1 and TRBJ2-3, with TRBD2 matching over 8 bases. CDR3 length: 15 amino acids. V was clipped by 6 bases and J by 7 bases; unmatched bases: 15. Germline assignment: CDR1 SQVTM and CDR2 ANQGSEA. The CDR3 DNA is TGCAGCGTCACCTATGGGAGCGGGAGTGCTTATACGCAGTATTTT. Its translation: CSVTYGSGSAYTQYF.

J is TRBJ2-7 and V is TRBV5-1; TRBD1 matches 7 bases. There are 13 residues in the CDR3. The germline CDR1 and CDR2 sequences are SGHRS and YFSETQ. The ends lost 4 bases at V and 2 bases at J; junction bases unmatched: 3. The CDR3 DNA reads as TGCGCCAGCAGCGAGGGGGCAACCTACGAGCAGTACTTC. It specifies CASSEGATYEQYF.

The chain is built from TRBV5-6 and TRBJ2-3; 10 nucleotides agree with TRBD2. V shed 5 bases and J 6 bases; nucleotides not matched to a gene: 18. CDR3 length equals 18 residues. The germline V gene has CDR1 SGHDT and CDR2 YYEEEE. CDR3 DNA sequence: TGTGCCAGCAGTCCTCCCCTCGAGCGGGAGGGCTTATCGGATACGCAGTATTTT. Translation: CASSPPLEREGLSDTQYF.

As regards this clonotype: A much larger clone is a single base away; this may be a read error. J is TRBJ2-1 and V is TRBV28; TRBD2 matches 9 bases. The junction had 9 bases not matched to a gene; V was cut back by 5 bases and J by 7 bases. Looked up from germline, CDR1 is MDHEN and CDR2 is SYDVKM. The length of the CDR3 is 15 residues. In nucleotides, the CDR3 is TGTGCCAGCAGTCCTCTAGCGGGAACGAGAAATGAGCAGTTCTTC. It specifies CASSPLAGTRNEQFF.

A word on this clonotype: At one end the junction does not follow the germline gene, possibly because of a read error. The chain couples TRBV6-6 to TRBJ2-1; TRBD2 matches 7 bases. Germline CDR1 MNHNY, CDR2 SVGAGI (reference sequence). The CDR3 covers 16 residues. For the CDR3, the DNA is TGTGCCAGCAATCCCTGGACTAGTGAGTCCTACAATGGGCAGTTCTTC. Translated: CASNPWTSESYNGQFF.

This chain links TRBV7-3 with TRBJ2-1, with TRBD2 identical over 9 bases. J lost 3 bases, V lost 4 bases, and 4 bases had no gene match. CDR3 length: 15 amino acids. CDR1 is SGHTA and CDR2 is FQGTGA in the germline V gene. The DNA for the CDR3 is TGTGCCAGCAGCTCCTCTAGCGGGAACTACAATGAGCAGTTCTTC. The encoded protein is CASSSSSGNYNEQFF.

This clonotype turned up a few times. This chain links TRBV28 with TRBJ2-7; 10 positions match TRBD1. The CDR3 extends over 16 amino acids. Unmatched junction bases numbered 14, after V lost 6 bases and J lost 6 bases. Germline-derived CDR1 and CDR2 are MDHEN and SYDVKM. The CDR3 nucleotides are TGTGCCAGCAGGGCTCCAAAGACAGGGGGCCGGAGCGAGCAGTACTTC. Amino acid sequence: CASRAPKTGGRSEQYF.

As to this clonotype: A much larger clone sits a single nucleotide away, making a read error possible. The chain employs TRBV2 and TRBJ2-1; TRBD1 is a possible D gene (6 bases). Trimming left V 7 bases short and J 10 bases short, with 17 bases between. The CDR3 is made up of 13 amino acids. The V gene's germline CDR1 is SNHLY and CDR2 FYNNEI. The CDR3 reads CASNRDNSYEQFF. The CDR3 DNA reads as TGTGCCAGCAATCGGGACAACTCCTACGAGCAGTTCTTC.

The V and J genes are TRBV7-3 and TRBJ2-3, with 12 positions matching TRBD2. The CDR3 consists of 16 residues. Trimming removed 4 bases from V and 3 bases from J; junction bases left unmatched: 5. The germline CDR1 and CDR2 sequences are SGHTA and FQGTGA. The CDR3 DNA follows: TGTGCCAGCAGCTCTGGACTAGCGGGATTGACAGATACGCAGTATTTT. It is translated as CASSSGLAGLTDTQYF.